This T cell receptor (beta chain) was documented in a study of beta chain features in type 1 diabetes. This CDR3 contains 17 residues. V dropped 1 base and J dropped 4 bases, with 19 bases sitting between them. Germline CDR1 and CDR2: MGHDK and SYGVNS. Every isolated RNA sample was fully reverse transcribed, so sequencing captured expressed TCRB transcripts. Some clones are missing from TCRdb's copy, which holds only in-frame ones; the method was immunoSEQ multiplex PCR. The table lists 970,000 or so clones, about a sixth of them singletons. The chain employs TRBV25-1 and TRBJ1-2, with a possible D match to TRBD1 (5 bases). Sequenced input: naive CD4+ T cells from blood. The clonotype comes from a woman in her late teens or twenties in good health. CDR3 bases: TGTGCCAGCAGTGAATTTGGGCCAGGGCCTACTGTCTATGGCTACACCTTC. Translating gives CASSEFGPGPTVYGYTF.